The 24 T cell receptor beta chains reported below all come from one sample, sequenced in a study of T-cell memory formation after mild COVID-19. TCRdb re-derived calls from the 5' RACE reads in MiXCR, one entry per CDR3 protein. The data show hundreds of thousands of distinct CDR3 sequences, with approximately 14% seen just once and under 25% held by the top ten. The sample consisted of PBMCs or a T cell subset sorted from them (not recorded which). These receptors were taken from a man between 18 and 29 years old who had mild COVID-19 (a few samples of this study predate the infection). Cell type and time point are not known.

This clonotype showed up just a few times. The V and J genes are TRBV10-3 and TRBJ2-5; D gene unclear. The CDR3 has 11 amino acids. Germline V gene lookup returns CDR1 ENHRY and CDR2 SYGVKD. Trimming removed 6 bases at V and 5 bases at J, with 7 bases between. The chain's CDR3 is CAISDVETQYF. The CDR3 DNA reads as TGTGCCATCAGCGACGTCGAGACCCAGTACTTC.

This clonotype came up many times. This rearrangement joins TRBV9 to TRBJ1-6; D is uncertain. Per the germline V gene, CDR1 is SGDLS and CDR2 is YYNGEE. V lost 2 bases, J lost 10 bases, and 16 bases lay in between. CDR3 length: 15 amino acids. The CDR3 DNA is TGTGCCAGCAGCGTTGGTGCGAGAAGGGAGTCACCCCTCCACTTT. It yields the protein CASSVGARRESPLHF.

A few counts support this clonotype. V and J are TRBV23-1 and TRBJ2-3; 7 bases align to TRBD1. TRBV23-1 is flagged as an ORF with uncertain function. The CDR3 runs to 14 residues. Losses at the gene ends were 7 bases for V and 4 bases for J; bases not matched to a gene: 8. The CDR3 nucleotides are TGCGCCAGCAATTTTCGACAGGGCCCAGATACGCAGTATTTT. It translates to CASNFRQGPDTQYF.

The CDR3 bases are TGTGCCAGCAGCGTAAATCCGCAAGAGACCCAGTACTTC. Protein: CASSVNPQETQYF. The rearrangement links TRBV9 to TRBJ2-5; D remains unclear. CDR3 length: 13 amino acids. Germline CDR1 SGDLS, CDR2 YYNGEE. Trimming stripped 1 base from V and 2 bases from J, with 6 bases between.

This clonotype turned up a few times. The V gene is TRBV7-9, the J gene TRBJ1-1, with D perhaps matching TRBD1 (5 bases). Germline assignment: CDR1 SEHNR and CDR2 FQNEAQ (reference sequence). The V gene lost 4 bases and the J gene lost 4 bases, with 10 bases spanning the gap. This CDR3 is built from 13 residues. The CDR3 DNA reads as TGTGCCAGCAGCTGGGAGGGGCCCACTGAAGCTTTCTTT. It specifies CASSWEGPTEAFF.

This clonotype was observed a few times. CDR3 nucleotide sequence: TGTGCCAGCTCCCAAGGACAGCCCACCTATGGCTACACCTTC. Amino acids: CASSQGQPTYGYTF. The chain joins TRBV18 to TRBJ1-2; D is possibly TRBD1 (6 bases). Germline V gene sequence: CDR1 KGHSH, CDR2 LQKENI. The CDR3 totals 14 residues. Deletions cut 6 bases from V and 4 bases from J, with 15 bases between.

This clonotype was detected only a few times. The chain combines TRBV9 with TRBJ2-6; D is possibly TRBD1 (6 bases). Trimming shortened V by 4 bases and J by 0 bases, and 17 bases separated the two germline ends. The CDR3 covers 18 residues. In germline, CDR1 is SGDLS, CDR2 YYNGEE. CDR3 amino acids: CASSLRTAPNSGANVLTF. Written as DNA, the CDR3 is TGTGCCAGCAGCTTACGGACAGCCCCGAACTCTGGGGCCAACGTCCTGACTTTC.

This chain joins TRBV5-6 and TRBJ2-3; 13 bases line up with TRBD2. This CDR3 is 15 amino acids long. Losses at the gene ends were 4 bases for V and 6 bases for J; bases not matched to a gene: 5. Germline CDR1 reads SGHDT; CDR2 reads YYEEEE. CDR3 residues: CASSKGLAGWDTQYF. In nucleotides, the CDR3 is TGTGCCAGCAGCAAGGGACTAGCGGGGTGGGATACGCAGTATTTT. The entire variable domain, with the rest obtained from reference TRBV5-6 and TRBJ2-3, is as follows: DAGVTQSPTHLIKTRGQQVTLRCSPKSGHDTVSWYQQALGQGPQFIFQYYEEEERQRGNFPDRFSGHQFPNYSSELNVNALLLGDSALYLCASSKGLAGWDTQYFGPGTRLTVL.

This clonotype came up a few times. Without the conserved terminal phenylalanine or tryptophan, this CDR3 likely stems from a read error. Because the CDR3's place on the DNA is in doubt, the DNA is left out and the CDR3 is given as listed by TCRdb. V and J are TRBV29-1 and TRBJ2-7; the table gives TRBD2 as D, unverified against the DNA. The CDR3 spans 10 residues, counting both ends. The germline gives CDR1 SQVTM, CDR2 ANQGSEA. Here the CDR3 reads CSVEDRTSGN.

The gene calls are TRBV7-3 and TRBJ2-2; D is unclear. CDR1 and CDR2 from the germline V gene are SGHTA and FQGTGA. The length of the CDR3 is 15 residues. Trimming left V 2 bases short and J 3 bases short, with 10 bases between. CDR3 protein: CASSLSGLDTGELFF. CDR3 nucleotides: TGTGCCAGCAGCTTATCTGGGCTGGACACCGGGGAGCTGTTTTTT.

The rearrangement joins TRBV20-1 to TRBJ1-6, with a tentative D call TRBD1 (5 bases). The CDR3 spans 13 residues. The ends were cut back, 3 bases at V and 11 bases at J, with 14 bases in the middle. The germline V gene has CDR1 DFQATT and CDR2 SNEGSKA (reference sequence). CDR3 DNA: TGCAGTGCTAGGCTGCAGGGAGTGGCACCCCTCCACTTT. It is translated as CSARLQGVAPLHF.

This clonotype was seen a few times. The V call is TRBV28, the J call TRBJ1-2; the D is unclear. V was pared by 1 base and J by 11 bases, with 11 bases between. The CDR3 contains 12 residues. CDR1 is MDHEN, CDR2 SYDVKM, per germline. Here the CDR3 reads CASSLFGTRYTF. CDR3 bases: TGTGCCAGCAGTTTATTCGGTACCCGGTACACCTTC.

The rearrangement links TRBV18 to TRBJ2-3; D remains ambiguous. This CDR3 contains 16 residues. The V gene's germline CDR1 is KGHSH and CDR2 LQKENI. The V and J ends lost 0 bases and 3 bases respectively, with 13 bases between them. CDR3 sequence reads: CASSPPHSRVTDTQYF. In DNA form, the CDR3 reads TGTGCCAGCTCACCACCCCACTCGAGAGTAACAGATACGCAGTATTTT.

The table lists this clonotype with a few counts. The rearrangement joins TRBV5-5 to TRBJ1-3; D perhaps matches TRBD1 (5 bases). V lost 4 bases to trimming and J lost 4 bases, with 12 bases between them. From germline, CDR1 is SGHKS and CDR2 YYEKEE (reference sequence). The CDR3 consists of 14 residues. Written as DNA, the CDR3 is TGTGCCAGCAGCCGCAGGGAGGCCGGAAACACCATATATTTT. It is translated as CASSRREAGNTIYF.

There are a few counts of this clonotype. The chain links TRBV6-2 or TRBV6-3 to TRBJ2-2; TRBD2 is a possible D gene (5 bases). CDR1 is MNHEY and CDR2 is SVGEGT in the germline V gene. Trimming took off 8 bases at V and 0 bases at J, with 10 bases between the two ends. CDR3 size: 14 residues. In nucleotides, the CDR3 is TGTGCCAGCGCACTAGGAACGAACACCGGGGAGCTGTTTTTT. Its protein product is CASALGTNTGELFF.

The chain is built from TRBV7-9 and TRBJ2-5, with 12 bases fitting TRBD1. V shed 5 bases, J shed 7 bases, and the junction held 8 bases outside the gene matches. Germline CDR1 reads SEHNR; CDR2 reads FQNEAQ (reference sequence). This CDR3 is built from 15 residues. CDR3 bases: TGTGCCAGCAGCCCTCCGGGACAGGGGGCCGCGACCCAGTACTTC. This encodes CASSPPGQGAATQYF.

This clonotype was counted a few times. DNA for the CDR3: TGCGCCAGCAGCTCCGATACAAGGACAGCCTTGAACACTGAAGCTTTCTTT. Protein product: CASSSDTRTALNTEAFF. The J gene is TRBJ1-1, the V gene TRBV5-1; TRBD1 might be the D (6 bases). V lost 3 bases and J 0 bases, leaving 18 bases between the germline ends. This CDR3 is built from 17 residues. Looked up from germline, CDR1 is SGHRS and CDR2 is YFSETQ. The variable domain in full, with the rest retrieved from reference TRBV5-1 and TRBJ1-1, is KAGVTQTPRYLIKTRGQQVTLSCSPISGHRSVSWYQQTPGQGLQFLFEYFSETQRNKGNFPGRFSGRQFSNSRSEMNVSTLELGDSALYLCASSSDTRTALNTEAFFGQGTRLTVV.

The chain is built from TRBV11-3 and TRBJ2-5, with 13 bases fitting TRBD2. V shed 5 bases, J shed 2 bases, and the junction held 17 bases outside the gene matches. In germline, CDR1 is SGHNT, CDR2 YENEEA. This CDR3 contains 20 residues. The CDR3 DNA sequence: TGTGCCAGCAGCCCAATGAGCCGGACTAGCGGGGGTACAACTCAAGAGACCCAGTACTTC. The encoded protein is CASSPMSRTSGGTTQETQYF. The entire variable domain, with the rest obtained from reference TRBV11-3 and TRBJ2-5, is as follows: EAGVVQSPRYKIIEKKQPVAFWCNPISGHNTLYWYLQNLGQGPELLIRYENEEAVDDSQLPKDRFSAERLKGVDSTLKIQPAELGDSAVYLCASSPMSRTSGGTTQETQYFGPGTRLLVL.

The chain combines TRBV4-2 with TRBJ2-5; maybe TRBD2 (5 bases). This CDR3 has 14 residues. The V and J ends lost 4 bases and 1 base respectively, with 10 bases between them. The germline V gene encodes CDR1 LGHNA and CDR2 YNFKEQ. The CDR3 region is CASSPGVFQETQYF. The CDR3 nucleotides read TGTGCCAGCAGCCCCGGGGTCTTCCAAGAGACCCAGTACTTC.

This clonotype has just a few counts. This sequence joins TRBV7-2 and TRBJ2-1; D unclear. This CDR3 region has 12 residues. Trimming removed 4 bases at V and 8 bases at J, with 9 bases between. Germline lookup yields CDR1 SGHTA and CDR2 FQGNSA. The CDR3 nucleotides are TGTGCCAGCAGCTCTTATTTGGATGAGCAGTTCTTC. This codes for CASSSYLDEQFF.

The rearrangement links TRBV28 to TRBJ1-1; D call uncertain. The length of the CDR3 is 11 residues. Trimming shortened V by 6 bases and J by 3 bases, and 5 bases separated the two germline ends. The germline V gene has CDR1 MDHEN and CDR2 SYDVKM. In nucleotides, the CDR3 is TGTGCCAGCAGAATGGACACTGAAGCTTTCTTT. Protein sequence: CASRMDTEAFF.

This clonotype was observed a few times. This chain uses TRBV4-3 with TRBJ2-2, with D tentatively TRBD1 (5 bases). This CDR3 has 18 amino acids. Germline lookup yields CDR1 LGHNA and CDR2 YSLEER. The V end lost 2 bases, the J end lost 4 bases, and 20 bases lay between the germline ends. The DNA of the CDR3 is TGCGCCAGCAGCCAAAACCAACAGGAGCTGGTGAGCACCGGGGAGCTGTTTTTT. Protein: CASSQNQQELVSTGELFF.

This rearrangement joins TRBV7-8 to TRBJ1-1, with a tentative D call TRBD1 (5 bases). Trimming took off 3 bases at V and 5 bases at J, with 13 bases between the two ends. The germline V gene encodes CDR1 SGHVS and CDR2 FQNEAQ. The CDR3 runs to 14 residues. The CDR3 region has the DNA TGTGCCAGCAGCTTTTCGACGGAGGGGACTGAAGCTTTCTTT. Its protein is CASSFSTEGTEAFF.

V usage is TRBV9 and J usage is TRBJ2-1; 9 bases fit TRBD2. This CDR3 contains 17 residues. The germline gives CDR1 SGDLS, CDR2 YYNGEE. Losses at the gene ends were 0 bases for V and 0 bases for J; bases not matched to a gene: 4. In DNA form, the CDR3 reads TGTGCCAGCAGCGTAGGTCTTAGCGGGAGCTCCTACAATGAGCAGTTCTTC. Its protein product is CASSVGLSGSSYNEQFF.